The clone carrying this T cell receptor (beta chain) showed up just a few times. No antigen is known for it. This record comes from a study of T cell repertoires in cytomegalovirus infection. Study-wide results and caveats: CMV-specific TCR beta clonotypes restricted by HLA-C dominated the ex vivo response.

TCRdb processed the reads anew with MiXCR; each CDR3 protein has one entry. The table includes 150,000 or so distinct CDR3 sequences, around 32% detected once. V dropped 6 bases and J dropped 12 bases, with 20 bases sitting between them. Germline V lookup: CDR1 MNHEY, CDR2 SMNVEV (reference sequence). The length of the CDR3 is 14 residues. The receptor's source is a human donor in good health (CMV status not recorded). Some clones in this sample may be carry-over from other donors' samples. V gene TRBV27 combines with J gene TRBJ1-4, with D perhaps matching TRBD1 (5 bases). Here the sequenced sample was CD8+ T cells from cultured PBMCs, taken from culture after CMV antigen stimulation. CDR3 coding DNA: TGTGCCAGCAGCCTTTCAGTAAACGGGGGAGAACTGTTTTTT. This gives the protein CASSLSVNGGELFF.